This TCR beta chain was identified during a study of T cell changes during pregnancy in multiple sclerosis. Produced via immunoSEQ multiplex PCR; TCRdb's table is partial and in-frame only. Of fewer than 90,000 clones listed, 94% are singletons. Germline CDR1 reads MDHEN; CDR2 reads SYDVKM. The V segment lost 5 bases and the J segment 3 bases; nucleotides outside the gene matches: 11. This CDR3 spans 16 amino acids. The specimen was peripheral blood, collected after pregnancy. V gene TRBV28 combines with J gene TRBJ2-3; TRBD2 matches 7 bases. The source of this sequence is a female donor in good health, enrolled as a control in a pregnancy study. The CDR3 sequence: CASSTPRREPTDTQYF. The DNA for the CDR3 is TGTGCCAGCAGTACTCCCCGGCGGGAGCCGACAGATACGCAGTATTTT.